These 30 T cell receptor beta chains were all obtained from the same sample, sequenced in a study of blood T cell repertoires in COVID-19 (dated by TCRdb to 2019 to 2021). Library method: the immunoSEQ multiplex PCR assay. In TCRdb, the immuneACCESS table is reduced to in-frame sequences with V and J assigned. These tables do not hold every clone; where another copy was compared, an unresolved V gene accounts for under half, and the others remain unexplained. The sample table contains 130,000 to 150,000 clones; only one count was recorded for about 84% of them. Roughly 8.3% of the sample lies in the top ten. The sample taken for sequencing was peripheral blood. Every receptor here comes from a woman of 80 years or more in a cohort sampled during active or convalescent COVID-19.

The chain joins TRBV14 to TRBJ2-1; 12 bases map to TRBD2. Looked up from germline, CDR1 is SGHDN and CDR2 is FVKESK. Trimming took 4 bases from V and 12 from J; bases not matched to a gene: 4. This CDR3 comprises 13 residues. The CDR3 DNA reads TGTGCCAGCAGCCCGGAACTAGCGGGGGGGCAGTTCTTC. Its protein product is CASSPELAGGQFF. The variable domain in full, completed from reference TRBV14 and TRBJ2-1, reads EAGVTQFPSHSVIEKGQTVTLRCDPISGHDNLYWYRRVMGKEIKFLLHFVKESKQDESGMPNNRFLAERTGGTYSTLKVQPAELEDSGVYFCASSPELAGGQFFGPGTRLTVL.

The chain has TRBV6-5 and TRBJ1-6; possibly TRBD1 for D (5 bases). Per the germline V gene, CDR1 is MNHEY and CDR2 is SVGAGI. The CDR3 length is 14 residues. Trimming left V 1 base short and J 10 bases short, with 11 bases between. CDR3 sequence (DNA): TGTGCCAGCAGTTACTACTCCCGGGGGTCACCCCTCCACTTT. Encoded protein: CASSYYSRGSPLHF.

CDR3 sequence reads: CASTSRQGRTEAFF. The CDR3 bases are TGCGCCAGCACATCACGACAGGGACGTACTGAAGCTTTCTTT. The V gene is TRBV4-1, the J gene TRBJ1-1, with 7 bases fitting TRBD1. This CDR3 is 14 amino acids long. Germline V CDR1 and CDR2: MGHRA, YSYEKL. Germline trimming cut 7 bases from V and 5 bases from J; bases unmatched to any gene: 10.

The chain uses TRBV3-1 (or the pseudogene TRBV3-2) and TRBJ1-1; tentative D call: TRBD1 (6 bases). Germline V gene sequence: CDR1 LGHDT, CDR2 YNNKEL (reference sequence). The ends were cut back, 5 bases at V and 0 bases at J, with 10 bases in the middle. This CDR3 spans 14 amino acids. The CDR3 is CASSYGQMNTEAFF. The CDR3 DNA follows: TGTGCCAGCAGCTATGGACAGATGAACACTGAAGCTTTCTTT.

This chain joins TRBV10-3 and TRBJ2-2, with D perhaps TRBD1 (6 bases). The CDR3 is 15 amino acids. The germline gives CDR1 ENHRY, CDR2 SYGVKD. V lost 0 bases and J 6 bases, leaving 11 bases between the germline ends. The CDR3 reads CAISESQGRAGELFF. CDR3 DNA sequence: TGTGCCATCAGTGAGTCTCAGGGGCGAGCCGGGGAGCTGTTTTTT.

As for this clone: Mismatch with germline at one junction end may stem from a read error. This sequence joins TRBV28 and TRBJ2-1; the D gene is possibly TRBD2 (5 bases). The CDR3 length is 11 residues. From germline, CDR1 is MDHEN and CDR2 SYDVKM. In nucleotides, the CDR3 is TGTGCCAGCAGTTTACGTGGACTTCACCTCTTC. This gives the protein CASSLRGLHLF.

The V call is TRBV18, the J call TRBJ1-1; D may be TRBD1 (5 bases). The CDR3 totals 13 residues. From germline, CDR1 is KGHSH and CDR2 LQKENI. Trimming left V 0 bases short and J 5 bases short, with 7 bases between. The CDR3 DNA follows: TGTGCCAGCTCACCACCCGGGGGAACTGAAGCTTTCTTT. Protein sequence: CASSPPGGTEAFF. Complete variable domain (other parts from reference TRBV18 and TRBJ1-1): NAGVMQNPRHLVRRRGQEARLRCSPMKGHSHVYWYRQLPEEGLKFMVYLQKENIIDESGMPKERFSAEFPKEGPSILRIQQVVRGDSAAYFCASSPPGGTEAFFGQGTRLTVV.

The rearrangement joins TRBV7-6 to TRBJ2-5; a possible D gene is TRBD2 (5 bases). CDR3 length equals 16 residues. The germline gives CDR1 SGHVS, CDR2 FNYEAQ. Trimming pared 5 bases from V and 6 bases from J, leaving 22 bases between. CDR3 sequence: CASSPSAGVYRKTQYF. In nucleotides, the CDR3 is TGTGCCAGCAGCCCCTCGGCCGGGGTTTATAGGAAGACCCAGTACTTC.

The genes are TRBV19 and TRBJ1-4; D is unclear. The germline CDR1 and CDR2 sequences are LNHDA and SQIVND (reference sequence). The CDR3 extends over 13 amino acids. With 7 bases removed from V and 4 bases from J, the gap between germline ends came to 10 bases. For the CDR3, the DNA is TGTGCCAGTAACCCGGAGTTTAATGAAAAACTGTTTTTT. Translated, it gives CASNPEFNEKLFF.

This chain connects TRBV4-1 to TRBJ1-1; the match to TRBD1 covers 10 bases. The CDR3 length is 16 residues. CDR1 is MGHRA and CDR2 is YSYEKL in the germline V gene. Losses at the gene ends were 1 base for V and 2 bases for J; bases not matched to a gene: 4. The CDR3 is CASSQGDRGGNTEAFF. The CDR3 DNA reads TGCGCCAGCAGCCAAGGGGACAGGGGAGGAAACACTGAAGCTTTCTTT.

A single count supports this clone. V usage is TRBV9 and J usage is TRBJ1-2; D perhaps matches TRBD1 (5 bases). V was cut by 4 bases and J by 5 bases, with 21 bases left in between. Germline CDR1 is SGDLS and CDR2 is YYNGEE. CDR3 length: 16 amino acids. The chain's CDR3 is CASSPRYRSLTYGYTF. The CDR3 DNA follows: TGTGCCAGCAGCCCAAGATACAGGAGCCTTACTTATGGCTACACCTTC.

This rearrangement joins TRBV7-3 to TRBJ2-1; possibly TRBD2 for D (5 bases). The V gene's germline CDR1 is SGHTA and CDR2 FQGTGA. V was trimmed by 0 bases and J by 3 bases, leaving 9 bases between them. The CDR3 spans 15 residues. The CDR3 protein is CASSLTPSNYNEQFF. CDR3 coding DNA: TGTGCCAGCAGCTTAACCCCTAGCAACTACAATGAGCAGTTCTTC.

The rearrangement links TRBV2 to TRBJ2-2; TRBD1 matches 7 bases. Germline V gene sequence: CDR1 SNHLY, CDR2 FYNNEI. Unmatched junction bases numbered 14, after V lost 5 bases and J lost 2 bases. The CDR3 sequence is 18 residues long. CDR3: CASSMTGTANLNTGELFF. DNA for the CDR3: TGTGCCAGCAGTATGACCGGGACAGCCAACTTAAACACCGGGGAGCTGTTTTTT. The whole variable domain, filled in from reference TRBV2 and TRBJ2-2, reads EPEVTQTPSHQVTQMGQEVILRCVPISNHLYFYWYRQILGQKVEFLVSFYNNEISEKSEIFDDQFSVERPDGSNFTLKIRSTKLEDSAMYFCASSMTGTANLNTGELFFGEGSRLTVL.

The chain couples TRBV5-8 to TRBJ1-5, with 9 nucleotides matching TRBD1. Germline CDR1 reads SGHTS; CDR2 reads YDEGEE. Losses at the gene ends were 4 bases for V and 0 bases for J; bases not matched to a gene: 8. There are 17 residues in the CDR3. In nucleotides, the CDR3 is TGTGCCAGCAGCACCGGACAGGGGTTGAATAGCAATCAGCCCCAGCATTTT. It specifies CASSTGQGLNSNQPQHF.

This chain connects TRBV11-3 to TRBJ2-3, with TRBD1 identical over 9 bases. V dropped 5 bases and J dropped 0; count of bases not matched to a gene: 3. Germline V gives CDR1 SGHNT, CDR2 YENEEA. This CDR3 is 15 amino acids long. CDR3 region: CASSRQGVSTDTQYF. CDR3 sequence (DNA): TGTGCCAGCAGCCGACAGGGGGTCAGCACAGATACGCAGTATTTT. The whole variable domain, filled in from reference TRBV11-3 and TRBJ2-3, reads EAGVVQSPRYKIIEKKQPVAFWCNPISGHNTLYWYLQNLGQGPELLIRYENEEAVDDSQLPKDRFSAERLKGVDSTLKIQPAELGDSAVYLCASSRQGVSTDTQYFGPGTRLTVL.

The chain has TRBV12-3 or TRBV12-4 and TRBJ1-1; D gene ambiguous. CDR3 length equals 13 residues. Trimming left V 7 bases short and J 5 bases short, with 14 bases between. CDR3 nucleotide sequence: TGTGCCAGCACCCCCGCGGGGTCGACTGAAGCTTTCTTT. Translating it yields CASTPAGSTEAFF.

The chain links TRBV30 to TRBJ1-4; 7 nucleotides agree with TRBD1. Trimming removed 0 bases from V and 2 bases from J; junction bases left unmatched: 3. Per the germline V gene, CDR1 is GTSNPN and CDR2 is SVGIG (reference sequence). The CDR3 length is 15 residues. The CDR3 here is CAWSVTTGTNEKLFF. The CDR3 DNA reads TGTGCCTGGAGTGTTACGACAGGGACTAATGAAAAACTGTTTTTT. Combining the CDR3 with reference TRBV30 and TRBJ1-4 gives the whole variable domain SQTIHQWPATLVQPVGSPLSLECTVEGTSNPNLYWYRQAAGRGLQLLFYSVGIGQISSEVPQNLSASRPQDRQFILSSKKLLLSDSGFYLCAWSVTTGTNEKLFFGSGTQLSVL.

This clone was counted between two and nine times. J is TRBJ1-4 and V is TRBV29-1; the match to TRBD1 covers 8 bases. Germline CDR1 is SQVTM and CDR2 is ANQGSEA. CDR3 length equals 14 residues. J was trimmed by 8 bases and V by 3 bases; bases with no gene match: 8. The CDR3 spells CSVDPGQGGEKLFF. The CDR3 nucleotides are TGCAGCGTTGACCCCGGACAGGGAGGCGAAAAACTGTTTTTT. Looking up the rest from reference TRBV29-1 and TRBJ1-4 gives the full variable domain: SAVISQKPSRDICQRGTSLTIQCQVDSQVTMMFWYRQQPGQSLTLIATANQGSEATYESGFVIDKFPISRPNLTFSTLTVSNMSPEDSSIYLCSVDPGQGGEKLFFGSGTQLSVL.

The rearrangement joins TRBV11-2 to TRBJ2-1; 8 bases are a match to TRBD1. The CDR3 is made up of 16 amino acids. The V gene end was trimmed by 5 bases and the J gene end by 0 bases; junction bases not matched to a gene: 6. Germline CDR1 is SGHAT and CDR2 is FQNNGV. The DNA for the CDR3 is TGTGCCAGCAGCCCCCGGACAGGGAGCTCCTACAATGAGCAGTTCTTC. Encoded protein: CASSPRTGSSYNEQFF.

V is TRBV28 and J is TRBJ1-6, with a possible D match to TRBD1 (5 bases). Deletions cut 6 bases from V and 4 bases from J, with 10 bases between. This CDR3 is 14 amino acids long. Per germline, CDR1 MDHEN and CDR2 SYDVKM. The DNA of the CDR3 is TGTGCCAGCAGCAGGGTTCGATATAATTCACCCCTCCACTTT. This gives the protein CASSRVRYNSPLHF.

J is TRBJ1-1 and V is TRBV7-9; D unresolved. Germline CDR1 reads SEHNR; CDR2 reads FQNEAQ (reference sequence). V lost 3 bases and J lost 0, with 5 bases in between. CDR3 length: 13 residues. The CDR3 coding sequence is TGTGCCAGCAGCTTTTCAGTGAACACTGAAGCTTTCTTT. This gives the protein CASSFSVNTEAFF.

V usage is TRBV6-6 and J usage is TRBJ2-7; D unclear. Trimming cost V 4 bases and J 4 bases, with 8 bases left between them. From germline, CDR1 is MNHNY and CDR2 SVGAGI (reference sequence). CDR3 length: 12 residues. The CDR3 DNA reads as TGTGCCAGCAGTTTTGGCCGATACGAGCAGTACGTC. It translates to CASSFGRYEQYV.

This CDR3 reads CASRVSEPLFGSPLHF. CDR3 DNA: TGTGCCAGTAGGGTATCGGAGCCACTGTTCGGTTCACCCCTCCACTTT. This rearrangement joins TRBV19 to TRBJ1-6, with D hard to call. The CDR3 runs 16 residues. V gave up 6 bases and J gave up 9 bases, with 21 bases separating them. Germline-derived CDR1 and CDR2 are LNHDA and SQIVND (reference sequence).

The J gene is TRBJ1-1, the V gene TRBV18; the match to TRBD1 covers 8 bases. V lost 3 bases to trimming and J lost 0 bases; unmatched junction nucleotides: 6. This CDR3 has 16 residues. Germline V gives CDR1 KGHSH, CDR2 LQKENI. CDR3 nucleotide sequence: TGTGCCAGCTCACCGTTGGGACAGGCGATGAACACTGAAGCTTTCTTT. This sequence encodes CASSPLGQAMNTEAFF.

This chain joins TRBV27 and TRBJ1-1; D is ambiguous. V dropped 0 bases and J dropped 0 bases, with 8 bases sitting between them. The CDR3 sequence is 15 residues long. Germline values: CDR1 MNHEY, CDR2 SMNVEV (reference sequence). CDR3 in amino acids: CASSLSAGVNTEAFF. In nucleotides, the CDR3 is TGTGCCAGCAGTTTATCGGCCGGGGTGAACACTGAAGCTTTCTTT.

The V gene is TRBV19, the J gene TRBJ2-1, with 8 bases identical to TRBD2. Germline CDR1 reads LNHDA; CDR2 reads SQIVND (reference sequence). The V segment lost 4 bases and the J segment 3 bases; nucleotides outside the gene matches: 8. The CDR3 has 16 residues. The CDR3 DNA follows: TGTGCCAGTAGTAACCGAGCGGGGGCCCTCTACAATGAGCAGTTCTTC. Its translation is CASSNRAGALYNEQFF. Full variable domain (outside the CDR3, taken from reference TRBV19 and TRBJ2-1): DGGITQSPKYLFRKEGQNVTLSCEQNLNHDAMYWYRQDPGQGLRLIYYSQIVNDFQKGDIAEGYSVSREKKESFPLTVTSAQKNPTAFYLCASSNRAGALYNEQFFGPGTRLTVL.

DNA of the CDR3: TGTGCCAGCAGTCCCACAGGGGGCAGGGGCGGGGAGCTGTTTTTT. Translated: CASSPTGGRGGELFF. The rearrangement links TRBV5-4 to TRBJ2-2; TRBD1 matches at 9 bases. In germline, CDR1 is SGHNT, CDR2 YYREEE (reference sequence). J lost 7 bases, V lost 5 bases, and 9 bases had no gene match. This CDR3 is built from 15 residues.

V is TRBV6-6 and J is TRBJ1-6; no reliable D call. With 6 bases removed from V and 7 bases from J, the gap between germline ends came to 10 bases. This CDR3 is 13 amino acids long. The germline V gene encodes CDR1 MNHNY and CDR2 SVGAGI (reference sequence). The CDR3 sequence: CASRLGDNSPLHF. CDR3 nucleotides: TGTGCCAGCAGGCTGGGAGACAATTCACCCCTCCACTTT.

This chain uses TRBV7-2 with TRBJ2-7, with TRBD1 as a possible D gene (6 bases). The CDR3 has 13 residues. CDR1 is SGHTA, CDR2 FQGNSA, per germline. Trimming removed 5 bases from V and 4 bases from J, with 12 bases in between. CDR3 in amino acids: CASSPGTPYEQYV. As DNA, the CDR3 is TGTGCCAGCAGCCCCGGGACACCTTACGAGCAGTACGTC.

This clone came up once. V is TRBV28 and J is TRBJ1-6; tentatively, D is TRBD1 (6 bases). The CDR3 is 15 amino acids. The germline CDR1 and CDR2 sequences are MDHEN and SYDVKM. V was clipped by 8 bases and J by 5 bases, with 16 bases between them. CDR3 in DNA: TGTGCCAGCCATCCCTGGGGGCAGGATAATTCACCCCTCCACTTT. This codes for CASHPWGQDNSPLHF.